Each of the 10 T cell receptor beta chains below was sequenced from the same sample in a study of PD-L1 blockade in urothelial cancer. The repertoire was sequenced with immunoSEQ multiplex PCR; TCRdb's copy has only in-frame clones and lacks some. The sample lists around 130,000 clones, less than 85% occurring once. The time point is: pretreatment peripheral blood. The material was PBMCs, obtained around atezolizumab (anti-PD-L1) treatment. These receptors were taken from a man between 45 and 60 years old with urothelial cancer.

The CDR3 sequence is CASSIERRGYYGYTF. The CDR3 DNA sequence: TGTGCCAGTAGTATAGAAAGAAGGGGATACTATGGCTACACCTTC. The chain uses TRBV19 and TRBJ1-2, with a weak D call TRBD1 (5 bases). Deletions cut 0 bases from V and 3 bases from J, with 11 bases between. This CDR3 contains 15 residues. The germline V gene has CDR1 LNHDA and CDR2 SQIVND (reference sequence).

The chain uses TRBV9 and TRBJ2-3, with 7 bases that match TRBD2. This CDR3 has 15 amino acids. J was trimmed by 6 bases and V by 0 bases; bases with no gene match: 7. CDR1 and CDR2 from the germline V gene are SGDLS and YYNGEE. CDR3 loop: CASSVEPRGVDTQYF. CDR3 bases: TGTGCCAGCAGCGTAGAGCCCCGGGGGGTGGATACGCAGTATTTT.

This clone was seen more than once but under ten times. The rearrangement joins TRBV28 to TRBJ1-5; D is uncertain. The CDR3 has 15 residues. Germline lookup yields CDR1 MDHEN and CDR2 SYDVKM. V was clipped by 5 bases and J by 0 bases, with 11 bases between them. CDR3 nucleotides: TGTGCCAGCAGTCCTAGAGTAAATAGCAATCAGCCCCAGCATTTT. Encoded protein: CASSPRVNSNQPQHF.

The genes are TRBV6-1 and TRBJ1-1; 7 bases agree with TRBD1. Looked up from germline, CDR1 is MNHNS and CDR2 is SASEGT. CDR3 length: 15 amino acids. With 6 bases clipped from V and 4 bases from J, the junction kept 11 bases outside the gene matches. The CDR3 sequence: CASSRDRLGGTEAFF. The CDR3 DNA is TGTGCCAGCAGCCGGGACAGACTGGGGGGCACTGAAGCTTTCTTT.

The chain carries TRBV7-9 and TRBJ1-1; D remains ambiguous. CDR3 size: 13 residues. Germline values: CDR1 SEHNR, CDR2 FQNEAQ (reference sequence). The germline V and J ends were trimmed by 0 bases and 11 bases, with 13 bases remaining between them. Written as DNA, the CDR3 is TGTGCCAGCAGCTTAGCGGCCCGAGACGGGGCTTTCTTT. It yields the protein CASSLAARDGAFF.

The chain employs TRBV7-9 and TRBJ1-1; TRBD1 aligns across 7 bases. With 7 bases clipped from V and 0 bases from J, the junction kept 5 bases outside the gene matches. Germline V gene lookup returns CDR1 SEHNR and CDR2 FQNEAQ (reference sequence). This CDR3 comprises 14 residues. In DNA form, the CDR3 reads TGTGCCAGCATTCAGACAGGGATGAACACTGAAGCTTTCTTT. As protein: CASIQTGMNTEAFF.

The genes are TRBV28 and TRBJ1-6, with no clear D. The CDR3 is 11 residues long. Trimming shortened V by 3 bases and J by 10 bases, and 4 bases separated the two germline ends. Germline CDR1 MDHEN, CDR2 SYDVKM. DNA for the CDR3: TGTGCCAGCAGTTTTGAGTCACCCCTCCACTTT. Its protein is CASSFESPLHF.

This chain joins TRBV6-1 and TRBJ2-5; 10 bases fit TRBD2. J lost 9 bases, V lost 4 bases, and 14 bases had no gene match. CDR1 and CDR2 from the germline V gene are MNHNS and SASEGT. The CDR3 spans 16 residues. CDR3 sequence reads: CASSAPSGTSVPPQYF. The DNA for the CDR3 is TGTGCCAGCAGTGCCCCATCCGGGACTAGCGTACCTCCCCAGTACTTC.

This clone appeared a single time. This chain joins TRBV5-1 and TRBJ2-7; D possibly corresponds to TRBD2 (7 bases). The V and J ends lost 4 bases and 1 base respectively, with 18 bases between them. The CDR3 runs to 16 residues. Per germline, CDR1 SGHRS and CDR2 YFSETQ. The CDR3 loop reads CASSRGGTSESYEQYF. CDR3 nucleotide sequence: TGCGCCAGCAGCCGAGGGGGAACTAGCGAATCCTACGAGCAGTACTTC.

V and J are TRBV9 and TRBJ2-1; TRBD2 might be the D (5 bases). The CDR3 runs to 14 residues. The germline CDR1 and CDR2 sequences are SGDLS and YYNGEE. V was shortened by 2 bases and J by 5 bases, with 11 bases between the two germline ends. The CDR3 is CASSVWTENNEQFF. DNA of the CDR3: TGTGCCAGCAGCGTCTGGACTGAAAACAATGAGCAGTTCTTC.